Shown below are 30 T cell receptor beta chains from a single sample sequenced in a study of T cell responses to AZD1222 COVID-19 vaccine. Only in-frame clones appear in the TCRdb table, and some are missing; sequencing was by immunoSEQ multiplex PCR. The sample holds 150,000 to 180,000 clones, 85% to 95% seen once. This sample comprised peripheral blood, obtained 28 days after the second AZD1222 dose. These TCRs come from an adult who received the AZD1222 COVID-19 vaccine.

The genes are TRBV25-1 and TRBJ2-5; 10 bases line up with TRBD1. The CDR3 sequence is 14 residues long. Per germline, CDR1 MGHDK and CDR2 SYGVNS. V lost 6 bases, J lost 9 bases, and 10 bases stayed unmatched. CDR3 sequence: CASSLGTGEAAQYF. CDR3 DNA: TGTGCCAGCAGCCTCGGGACAGGGGAGGCGGCCCAGTACTTC.

This chain uses TRBV18 with TRBJ1-1; 7 positions match TRBD1. The junction had 5 bases not matched to a gene; V was cut back by 3 bases and J by 1 base. CDR1 and CDR2 (germline): KGHSH, LQKENI. The CDR3 has 15 residues. The CDR3 loop reads CASSPRQGWNTEAFF. CDR3 DNA: TGTGCCAGCTCACCCCGACAGGGTTGGAACACTGAAGCTTTCTTT.

The chain uses TRBV6-1 and TRBJ2-1; the D gene is possibly TRBD1 (6 bases). Between the trimmed V and J ends, which lost 4 bases and 0 bases, there was a span of 19 bases. Germline values: CDR1 MNHNS, CDR2 SASEGT. The CDR3 spans 18 residues. The CDR3 region has the DNA TGTGCCAGCAGTGCCGTCGGACAGCCGTCGAGCTCCTACAATGAGCAGTTCTTC. Translating gives CASSAVGQPSSSYNEQFF.

This chain connects TRBV19 to TRBJ1-1, with TRBD1 matching 8 bases. The trim removed 3 bases at V and 4 bases at J, leaving 10 bases unmatched. This CDR3 comprises 16 residues. Germline-derived CDR1 and CDR2 are LNHDA and SQIVND (reference sequence). The CDR3 loop is CASSIPGTGVFTEAFF. In DNA, the CDR3 is TGTGCCAGTAGTATCCCCGGGACAGGTGTTTTCACTGAAGCTTTCTTT.

The gene calls are TRBV5-1 and TRBJ1-2, with D possibly matching TRBD1 (5 bases). The CDR3 spans 13 residues. Germline V gene lookup returns CDR1 SGHRS and CDR2 YFSETQ. V gave up 6 bases and J gave up 7 bases, with 16 bases separating them. CDR3 in amino acids: CASNPGDRGGYTF. The CDR3 nucleotides are TGCGCCAGCAATCCCGGAGATAGGGGTGGCTACACCTTC. The full variable domain, completed using reference TRBV5-1 and TRBJ1-2, is KAGVTQTPRYLIKTRGQQVTLSCSPISGHRSVSWYQQTPGQGLQFLFEYFSETQRNKGNFPGRFSGRQFSNSRSEMNVSTLELGDSALYLCASNPGDRGGYTFGSGTRLTVV.

As for this clone: At the DNA level, this CDR3 is encoded by other sequences in the same sample as well. The rearrangement uses TRBV7-2 and TRBJ1-1, with TRBD1 as a possible D gene (6 bases). This CDR3 has 15 residues. V was clipped by 5 bases and J by 0 bases, with 13 bases between them. Germline assignment: CDR1 SGHTA and CDR2 FQGNSA. CDR3 coding DNA: TGTGCCAGCAGCCCCGACAGGAACATGAACACTGAAGCTTTCTTT. The encoded protein is CASSPDRNMNTEAFF.

The chain recombines TRBV6-1 with TRBJ2-5; no definite D call. The germline gives CDR1 MNHNS, CDR2 SASEGT. The germline V and J ends were trimmed by 2 bases and 6 bases, with 7 bases remaining between them. The CDR3 is 12 residues long. The CDR3 region has the DNA TGTGCCAGCAGTGAACCGGTCCAGACCCAGTACTTC. Translation gives CASSEPVQTQYF.

The chain has TRBV2 and TRBJ2-1; tentative D call: TRBD2 (6 bases). This CDR3 is 14 amino acids long. V was cut by 8 bases and J by 7 bases, with 18 bases left in between. Germline loops: CDR1 SNHLY, CDR2 FYNNEI. The CDR3 loop reads CASGGDLSVNEQFF. In nucleotides, the CDR3 is TGTGCCAGCGGCGGGGACCTCAGCGTGAATGAGCAGTTCTTC.

The CDR3 here is CASSQNNGGNQPQHF. CDR3 DNA sequence: TGTGCCAGCAGCCAAAACAATGGGGGAAATCAGCCCCAGCATTTT. The V gene is TRBV16, the J gene TRBJ1-5; a weak D match, TRBD1 (5 bases). Trimming removed 2 bases at V and 4 bases at J, with 12 bases between. Germline V gene sequence: CDR1 KGHSY, CDR2 FQNENV. The CDR3 consists of 15 residues.

V and J are TRBV7-2 and TRBJ1-2, with D unresolved. Looked up from germline, CDR1 is SGHTA and CDR2 is FQGNSA. This CDR3 has 13 amino acids. V was trimmed by 8 bases and J by 4 bases, leaving 14 bases between them. CDR3 residues: CASSMGSSYGYTF. In DNA form, the CDR3 reads TGTGCCAGCTCCATGGGAAGTTCCTATGGCTACACCTTC.

The chain joins TRBV27 to TRBJ1-2, with no clear D. In germline, CDR1 is MNHEY, CDR2 SMNVEV (reference sequence). This CDR3 has 13 residues. V dropped 3 bases and J dropped 8 bases, with 13 bases sitting between them. Written as DNA, the CDR3 is TGTGCCAGCAGTTTTCGGGCCTTCCGAGGCTACACCTTC. Translated: CASSFRAFRGYTF.

The rearrangement joins TRBV6-6 to TRBJ1-1; the D gene is possibly TRBD1 (5 bases). V lost 0 bases, J lost 5 bases, and 10 bases lay in between. CDR1 is MNHNY, CDR2 SVGAGI, per germline (reference sequence). This CDR3 has 14 amino acids. The CDR3 loop is CASSYSGGGTEAFF. DNA for the CDR3: TGTGCCAGCAGTTACTCGGGGGGGGGAACTGAAGCTTTCTTT.

The chain joins TRBV19 to TRBJ1-2; D possibly corresponds to TRBD1 (5 bases). In germline, CDR1 is LNHDA, CDR2 SQIVND (reference sequence). This CDR3 has 15 residues. Trimming removed 8 bases at V and 5 bases at J, with 21 bases between. Here the CDR3 DNA reads TGTGCCAGTGCGCGAGGGGAGGGGTTGATGTATGGCTACACCTTC. Amino acids: CASARGEGLMYGYTF.

The chain has TRBV5-4 and TRBJ2-7; perhaps TRBD2 as D (5 bases). V gave up 0 bases and J gave up 3 bases, with 16 bases separating them. The CDR3 is 16 amino acids. Germline values: CDR1 SGHNT, CDR2 YYREEE (reference sequence). This CDR3 is CASSLAPLGFGYEQYF. Here the CDR3 DNA reads TGTGCCAGCAGCTTGGCACCACTAGGGTTCGGCTACGAGCAGTACTTC.

J is TRBJ2-1 and V is TRBV3-1 (or the pseudogene TRBV3-2); D call uncertain. CDR1 is LGHDT, CDR2 YNNKEL, per germline (reference sequence). This CDR3 is 16 amino acids long. The V end was cut by 0 bases, the J end by 4 bases, with 13 bases between. The CDR3 reads CASSQDATLIYNEQFF. The CDR3 DNA reads as TGTGCCAGCAGCCAAGATGCGACTCTTATTTACAATGAGCAGTTCTTC.

This rearrangement joins TRBV3-1 (or the pseudogene TRBV3-2) to TRBJ2-5; D not resolved. V was shortened by 10 bases and J by 3 bases, with 18 bases between the two germline ends. This CDR3 is 14 amino acids long. Per germline, CDR1 LGHDT and CDR2 YNNKEL (reference sequence). CDR3: CATKLVGLKETQYF. CDR3 bases: TGTGCCACCAAACTGGTGGGTTTAAAAGAGACCCAGTACTTC.

The gene calls are TRBV5-1 and TRBJ2-7; 8 bases are a match to TRBD2. Germline CDR1 and CDR2: SGHRS and YFSETQ. With 2 bases clipped from V and 7 bases from J, the junction kept 17 bases outside the gene matches. The CDR3 runs 17 residues. The CDR3 protein is CASSFGARAGDFGEQYF. In DNA form, the CDR3 reads TGCGCCAGCAGCTTTGGCGCCCGAGCGGGAGATTTTGGAGAGCAGTACTTC. Full variable domain (missing parts from reference TRBV5-1 and TRBJ2-7): KAGVTQTPRYLIKTRGQQVTLSCSPISGHRSVSWYQQTPGQGLQFLFEYFSETQRNKGNFPGRFSGRQFSNSRSEMNVSTLELGDSALYLCASSFGARAGDFGEQYFGPGTRLTVT.

This clone is a singleton in its sample. The chain is built from TRBV2 and TRBJ2-1; D remains ambiguous. CDR3 length: 16 residues. Deletions cut 4 bases from V and 2 bases from J, with 15 bases between. The germline CDR1 and CDR2 sequences are SNHLY and FYNNEI. The chain's CDR3 is CASSVAPGTTYNEQFF. The CDR3 DNA reads as TGTGCCAGCAGTGTGGCCCCGGGCACAACCTACAATGAGCAGTTCTTC.

The chain combines TRBV7-9 with TRBJ1-6; D unresolved. Germline assignment: CDR1 SEHNR and CDR2 FQNEAQ (reference sequence). V was shortened by 3 bases and J by 13 bases, with 16 bases between the two germline ends. CDR3 length: 14 residues. The CDR3 protein is CASSFEVLTVPLHF. In DNA form, the CDR3 reads TGTGCCAGCAGCTTTGAGGTGTTGACCGTCCCCCTCCACTTT.

This chain joins TRBV6-2 or TRBV6-3 and TRBJ2-6; maybe TRBD2 (6 bases). Germline CDR1 reads MNHEY; CDR2 reads SVGEGT. V was shortened by 6 bases and J by 0 bases, with 9 bases between the two germline ends. The CDR3 has 15 amino acids. This chain's CDR3 is CASSERVSGANVLTF. For the CDR3, the DNA is TGTGCCAGCAGCGAGCGGGTCTCTGGGGCCAACGTCCTGACTTTC.

This clone appeared a single time. The CDR3 loop is CASSQAKGANYGYTF. The CDR3 DNA sequence: TGTGCCAGCAGCCAAGCAAAGGGAGCTAACTATGGCTACACCTTC. The chain recombines TRBV3-1 (or the pseudogene TRBV3-2) with TRBJ1-2; D ambiguous. This CDR3 has 15 residues. The V end lost 1 base, the J end lost 0 bases, and 9 bases lay between the germline ends. Germline V gene lookup returns CDR1 LGHDT and CDR2 YNNKEL (reference sequence).

This chain links TRBV6-5 with TRBJ2-7, with 12 bases fitting TRBD2. The V gene end was trimmed by 6 bases and the J gene end by 2 bases; junction bases not matched to a gene: 2. Germline V CDR1 and CDR2: MNHEY, SVGAGI. CDR3 length equals 14 residues. This CDR3 is CASRLAGGTYEQYF. The CDR3 coding sequence is TGTGCCAGCAGGCTAGCGGGAGGGACCTACGAGCAGTACTTC.

This chain links TRBV12-5 with TRBJ2-2; no firm D call. V dropped 2 bases and J dropped 7 bases, with 11 bases sitting between them. The CDR3 contains 14 residues. From germline, CDR1 is LGHNT and CDR2 FRNRAP. The CDR3 spells CASGLTPDVGELFF. CDR3 DNA sequence: TGTGCTAGTGGTTTGACCCCGGACGTCGGGGAGCTGTTTTTT.

The V gene is TRBV28, the J gene TRBJ2-5; D unresolved. Germline CDR1 is MDHEN and CDR2 is SYDVKM. Deletions cut 10 bases from V and 5 bases from J, with 20 bases between. CDR3 size: 14 residues. CDR3: CATLGRILPETQYF. The CDR3 nucleotides read TGTGCCACCTTAGGACGGATCCTCCCGGAGACCCAGTACTTC.

V usage is TRBV6-6 and J usage is TRBJ2-4, with D possibly matching TRBD2 (6 bases). Germline loops: CDR1 MNHNY, CDR2 SVGAGI (reference sequence). V shed 5 bases and J shed 9 bases, with 14 bases lying between them. This CDR3 region has 13 residues. The CDR3 nucleotides are TGTGCCAGCAGTCGACTAGATAGATCCATTCAGTACTTC. The encoded protein is CASSRLDRSIQYF.

The gene calls are TRBV6-5 and TRBJ1-6; tentative D call: TRBD1 (6 bases). Germline assignment: CDR1 MNHEY and CDR2 SVGAGI. The ends were cut back, 6 bases at V and 10 bases at J, with 16 bases in the middle. The CDR3 sequence is 14 residues long. CDR3 amino acids: CASSPTGRLSPLHF. In nucleotides, the CDR3 is TGTGCCAGCAGCCCGACAGGACGGCTCTCACCCCTCCACTTT.

A single count supports this clone. The genes are TRBV11-3 and TRBJ2-1; the match to TRBD2 covers 16 bases. This CDR3 spans 19 amino acids. Germline CDR1 SGHNT, CDR2 YENEEA. The V segment lost 3 bases and the J segment 1 base; nucleotides outside the gene matches: 6. The CDR3 spells CASSFPGLAGGGSYNEQFF. The CDR3 DNA is TGTGCCAGCAGCTTTCCGGGACTAGCGGGGGGGGGATCCTACAATGAGCAGTTCTTC.

The CDR3 DNA reads as TGTGCCAGCAGTTTAGTGGGGGGACGGGAGCAGTACTTC. Translated, it gives CASSLVGGREQYF. The chain employs TRBV27 and TRBJ2-7, with TRBD2 as a possible D gene (6 bases). Germline-derived CDR1 and CDR2 are MNHEY and SMNVEV (reference sequence). This CDR3 is 13 amino acids long. The ends were cut back, 2 bases at V and 7 bases at J, with 12 bases in the middle.

The rearrangement uses TRBV5-1 and TRBJ2-1; 8 bases fit TRBD1. The CDR3 length is 14 residues. Germline V gives CDR1 SGHRS, CDR2 YFSETQ. Trimming at V came to 4 bases and at J to 6 bases, leaving 6 bases not matched to a gene. This CDR3 is CASSQSTGANEQFF. The CDR3 coding sequence is TGCGCCAGCAGCCAGTCGACAGGGGCCAATGAGCAGTTCTTC.

This chain joins TRBV11-1 and TRBJ2-7; D may be TRBD1 (6 bases). The CDR3 covers 15 residues. The V and J ends lost 5 bases and 0 bases respectively, with 14 bases between them. Germline values: CDR1 SGHAT, CDR2 FQDESV (reference sequence). The CDR3 bases are TGTGCCAGCAGCGAGGACAGCTATAACTCCTACGAGCAGTACTTC. Its protein is CASSEDSYNSYEQYF.